The next 23 T cell receptor beta chains were all read from a single sample in a study of T-cell reconstitution after alpha-beta-depleted transplantation in children (dated by TCRdb to about 2016). Libraries came from PCR. The reads were generated on an Illumina HiSeq 2500. TCR library preparation used molecular barcoding, with unique molecular identifiers applied to normalize quantification of the TCRbeta repertoire. In TCRdb, the public reads were trimmed at Q25 with fastp and aligned with MiXCR, with productive beta chains retained. Here each entry gathers all rows of one CDR3 protein and keeps the most common genes and DNA. This sample is represented by roughly 610,000 distinct CDR3 sequences; 10% of them were singletons. The biggest ten clones account for 3.5% to 5% of the sample. Sequenced material: PBMCs from the stem cell graft donor, taken from the stem cell graft. Receptors were obtained from a human donor who donated a stem cell graft to a child with acute myeloid leukemia.

Only a few counts were recorded for this clonotype. The V call is TRBV20-1, the J call TRBJ2-7, with D unclear. Germline values: CDR1 DFQATT, CDR2 SNEGSKA (reference sequence). The CDR3 is made up of 15 amino acids. Trimming shortened V by 3 bases and J by 2 bases, and 17 bases separated the two germline ends. The CDR3 spells CSASRSRASAYEQYF. Written as DNA, the CDR3 is TGCAGTGCTAGCCGTTCCCGGGCCTCCGCCTACGAGCAGTACTTC.

This clonotype came up a few times. The chain recombines TRBV20-1 with TRBJ2-7; 7 nucleotides agree with TRBD2. The CDR3 covers 12 residues. V gave up 6 bases and J gave up 4 bases; unmatched junction bases: 6. CDR1 and CDR2 (germline): DFQATT, SNEGSKA (reference sequence). The CDR3 region is CSACREAYEQYF. The CDR3 DNA is TGCAGTGCCTGTCGGGAGGCTTACGAGCAGTACTTC.

This rearrangement joins TRBV20-1 to TRBJ2-2; TRBD1 matches at 8 bases. V was pared by 3 bases and J by 6 bases, with 3 bases of the junction left unmatched. The CDR3 spans 13 residues. The germline V gene encodes CDR1 DFQATT and CDR2 SNEGSKA (reference sequence). The CDR3 nucleotides are TGCAGTGCTAGGGACAGGGCGGCCGGGGAGCTGTTTTTT. The encoded protein is CSARDRAAGELFF.

This clonotype was recorded many times. The genes are TRBV29-1 and TRBJ2-1, with D possibly being TRBD2 (5 bases). The CDR3 contains 12 residues. The germline gives CDR1 SQVTM, CDR2 ANQGSEA. Trimming removed 4 bases at V and 5 bases at J, with 9 bases between. CDR3 sequence reads: CSVVPGNNEQFF. DNA for the CDR3: TGCAGCGTTGTCCCGGGAAACAATGAGCAGTTCTTC.

The genes are TRBV12-3 or TRBV12-4 and TRBJ2-3; 7 bases match TRBD2. V gave up 5 bases and J gave up 2 bases; unmatched junction bases: 7. This CDR3 comprises 15 residues. CDR3 residues: CASSRTSTYTDTQYF. The DNA for the CDR3 is TGTGCCAGCAGTCGGACTAGTACCTACACAGATACGCAGTATTTT.

J is TRBJ2-7 and V is TRBV20-1; possible D gene TRBD1, 6 bases. Trimming left V 5 bases short and J 3 bases short, with 17 bases between. CDR1 and CDR2 (germline): DFQATT, SNEGSKA (reference sequence). The CDR3 runs to 14 residues. Here the CDR3 reads CSAHSRGQGYEQYF. The CDR3 DNA follows: TGCAGTGCTCACTCCCGGGGACAAGGCTACGAGCAGTACTTC.

J is TRBJ1-1 and V is TRBV12-3 or TRBV12-4, with D possibly being TRBD1 (6 bases). V dropped 6 bases and J dropped 1 base, with 9 bases sitting between them. The CDR3 is 13 residues long. Here the CDR3 reads CASRTGWNTEAFF. DNA for the CDR3: TGTGCCAGCAGGACAGGATGGAACACTGAAGCTTTCTTT.

The chain combines TRBV27 with TRBJ2-7; perhaps TRBD1 as D (5 bases). Germline V gene data show CDR1 as MNHEY and CDR2 as SMNVEV (reference sequence). V was trimmed by 2 bases and J by 2 bases, leaving 13 bases between them. The CDR3 length is 15 residues. The CDR3 region is CASSLTQGSTYEQYF. The CDR3 region has the DNA TGTGCCAGCAGTTTAACCCAGGGATCTACCTACGAGCAGTACTTC.

V usage is TRBV25-1 and J usage is TRBJ2-7; D is unclear. Between the trimmed V and J ends, which lost 3 bases and 3 bases, there was a span of 9 bases. The CDR3 runs 13 residues. Germline CDR1 MGHDK, CDR2 SYGVNS. The CDR3 sequence is CASSEERYYEQYF. DNA of the CDR3: TGTGCCAGCAGTGAGGAACGGTACTACGAGCAGTACTTC.

In its sample, this clonotype was seen once. A read error may produce the germline difference seen at one junction end. The V gene is TRBV3-1, the J gene TRBJ2-1, with 7 nucleotides matching TRBD2. The CDR3 consists of 18 residues. The germline CDR1 and CDR2 sequences are LGHDT and YNNKEL (reference sequence). CDR3 sequence (DNA): TGTACCAGCAGCCTACCCCAGGCTCAGGGACTATCCTTAAATGAGCAGTTCTTC. The encoded protein is CTSSLPQAQGLSLNEQFF.

This chain connects TRBV4-3 to TRBJ2-2; the D gene is possibly TRBD1 (5 bases). The CDR3 spans 15 residues. V lost 6 bases, J lost 0 bases, and 11 bases lay in between. Germline V gene data show CDR1 as LGHNA and CDR2 as YSLEER. CDR3 sequence reads: CASSLDRSNTGELFF. DNA for the CDR3: TGCGCCAGCAGTCTAGACAGATCGAACACCGGGGAGCTGTTTTTT.

There are a few counts of this clonotype. J is TRBJ2-1 and V is TRBV4-2, with TRBD2 matching 9 bases. The CDR3 has 19 amino acids. Germline loops: CDR1 LGHNA, CDR2 YNFKEQ. After removal of 1 base from V and 0 bases from J, the junction contained 10 bases not matched to a gene. The CDR3 bases are TGTGCCAGCAGCCAAGTTGGCGGGAGGGCCGGGAGCTCCTACAATGAGCAGTTCTTC. Translated: CASSQVGGRAGSSYNEQFF.

CDR3 protein: CASSSGPYNYGYTF. For the CDR3, the DNA is TGTGCCAGCAGTTCCGGGCCCTATAACTATGGCTACACCTTC. The chain carries TRBV28 and TRBJ1-2, with D hard to call. Trimming left V 4 bases short and J 1 base short, with 10 bases between. Germline-derived CDR1 and CDR2 are MDHEN and SYDVKM. The length of the CDR3 is 14 residues.

The rearrangement links TRBV7-3 to TRBJ2-2, with 8 nucleotides matching TRBD1. CDR3 length: 16 amino acids. The V gene end was trimmed by 5 bases and the J gene end by 3 bases; junction bases not matched to a gene: 8. CDR1 is SGHTA and CDR2 is FQGTGA in the germline V gene. This CDR3 reads CASSHRRGRDTGELFF. Written as DNA, the CDR3 is TGTGCCAGCAGCCATCGCAGGGGGCGTGACACCGGGGAGCTGTTTTTT.

This clonotype was detected only a few times. This sequence joins TRBV28 and TRBJ1-2, with TRBD1 matching 7 bases. J gave up 3 bases and V 6 bases, and 10 bases lay outside the gene matches. CDR3 length: 15 amino acids. Germline loops: CDR1 MDHEN, CDR2 SYDVKM. CDR3 coding DNA: TGTGCCAGCAGCCCCGTCGCGCAGGGGGACTATGGCTACACCTTC. This sequence encodes CASSPVAQGDYGYTF.

J is TRBJ2-3 and V is TRBV7-2; D possibly corresponds to TRBD1 (6 bases). CDR3 size: 12 residues. The germline CDR1 and CDR2 sequences are SGHTA and FQGNSA. Trimming left V 4 bases short and J 6 bases short, with 8 bases between. CDR3 DNA sequence: TGTGCCAGCAGCTGGCAGGGGGATACGCAGTATTTT. It specifies CASSWQGDTQYF.

This clonotype showed up many times. The J gene is TRBJ2-2, the V gene TRBV5-1, with a tentative D call TRBD1 (6 bases). Per germline, CDR1 SGHRS and CDR2 YFSETQ. The ends were cut back, 3 bases at V and 6 bases at J, with 12 bases in the middle. The CDR3 spans 14 residues. CDR3 sequence: CASSWDTTPGELFF. For the CDR3, the DNA is TGCGCCAGCAGCTGGGACACCACCCCCGGGGAGCTGTTTTTT.

The chain is built from TRBV29-1 and TRBJ2-2; D might be TRBD1 (6 bases). V lost 1 base and J lost 0, with 12 bases in between. The CDR3 contains 16 residues. Germline assignment: CDR1 SQVTM and CDR2 ANQGSEA. The CDR3, as DNA: TGCAGCGTTGAAGGGGGGAGACAGGCGAACACCGGGGAGCTGTTTTTT. Translated: CSVEGGRQANTGELFF.

This clonotype was seen more than once but under ten times. The chain uses TRBV7-2 and TRBJ2-3, with D tentatively TRBD2 (6 bases). From germline, CDR1 is SGHTA and CDR2 FQGNSA. V was cut by 5 bases and J by 6 bases, with 18 bases left in between. CDR3 length equals 15 residues. The CDR3 here is CASSGLGGIPDTQYF. The CDR3 bases are TGTGCCAGCAGCGGCCTTGGCGGGATTCCGGATACGCAGTATTTT.

This clonotype was observed at least ten times. The V gene is TRBV29-1, the J gene TRBJ2-3, with 12 bases matching TRBD2. The CDR3 covers 15 residues. V lost 3 bases to trimming and J lost 5 bases; unmatched junction nucleotides: 6. Germline CDR1 is SQVTM and CDR2 is ANQGSEA. The CDR3 DNA reads as TGCAGCGTTGATACGGCTAGCGGGAGGGGAGATACGCAGTATTTT. This translates into CSVDTASGRGDTQYF.

The rearrangement uses TRBV20-1 and TRBJ2-3; TRBD2 matches at 11 bases. Trimming took 4 bases from V and 4 from J; bases not matched to a gene: 7. This CDR3 is 15 amino acids long. Germline CDR1 and CDR2: DFQATT and SNEGSKA (reference sequence). As DNA, the CDR3 is TGCAGTGCTAACCCTATAGCGGGAGGGGCAGATACGCAGTATTTT. The encoded protein is CSANPIAGGADTQYF.

This clonotype has a count of ten or more. This chain joins TRBV27 and TRBJ2-7; no clear D gene. Trimming shortened V by 6 bases and J by 5 bases, and 8 bases separated the two germline ends. The germline CDR1 and CDR2 sequences are MNHEY and SMNVEV (reference sequence). This CDR3 contains 11 residues. The CDR3 loop is CASRLKHEQYF. The CDR3 DNA reads as TGTGCCAGCAGGCTCAAGCACGAGCAGTACTTC.

This clonotype was detected a few times. The rearrangement uses TRBV13 and TRBJ2-1; 9 bases line up with TRBD2. Trimming at V came to 5 bases and at J to 4 bases, leaving 9 bases not matched to a gene. The CDR3 consists of 16 residues. From germline, CDR1 is PRHDT and CDR2 FYEKMQ (reference sequence). Here the CDR3 reads CASSPPIAGAYNEQFF. The CDR3 DNA follows: TGTGCCAGCAGCCCACCTATAGCGGGAGCGTACAATGAGCAGTTCTTC.